One and the same sample provided the 18 T cell receptor beta chains below, sequenced in a study of OX40 agonist ivuxolimab in advanced cancers. TCRdb keeps only in-frame clones here, not all; method: immunoSEQ multiplex PCR. Of some 95,000 clones in the sample, under 85% were seen once. The source was CD4+ or CD8+ T cells sorted from blood, collected in a trial of the OX40 agonist ivuxolimab. The source of these receptors is an adult with an advanced solid tumor such as melanoma, head and neck, liver or kidney cancer.

The gene calls are TRBV6-6 and TRBJ1-5; a possible D gene is TRBD1 (6 bases). V lost 2 bases and J 3 bases, leaving 8 bases between the germline ends. The germline V gene encodes CDR1 MNHNY and CDR2 SVGAGI (reference sequence). The CDR3 contains 14 residues. The CDR3 nucleotides are TGTGCCAGCAGTTACCGACAGGTCAATCAGCCCCAGCATTTT. Translating gives CASSYRQVNQPQHF.

The J gene is TRBJ2-1, the V gene TRBV5-6, with TRBD2 matching over 11 bases. The CDR3 is 16 amino acids. J lost 5 bases, V lost 4 bases, and 8 bases had no gene match. Germline CDR1 and CDR2: SGHDT and YYEEEE. The CDR3 coding sequence is TGTGCCAGCAGCATGGTTCCGGGACTAGCGGACAATGAGCAGTTCTTC. Translated, it gives CASSMVPGLADNEQFF.

The rearrangement joins TRBV7-8 to TRBJ2-2; D is undetermined. Germline V gives CDR1 SGHVS, CDR2 FQNEAQ. There are 12 residues in the CDR3. The ends were cut back, 5 bases at V and 6 bases at J, with 7 bases in the middle. The CDR3 is CASSTNSGELFF. DNA for the CDR3: TGTGCCAGCAGCACCAACTCCGGGGAGCTGTTTTTT.

The chain joins TRBV7-9 to TRBJ1-2; 7 positions agree with TRBD1. CDR1 and CDR2 from the germline V gene are SEHNR and FQNEAQ (reference sequence). The CDR3 spans 16 residues. V trimming: 0 bases; J trimming: 3 bases; junction bases outside the gene matches: 7. The chain's CDR3 is CASSLAEQGPDYGYTF. The CDR3 DNA follows: TGTGCCAGCAGCTTAGCGGAACAGGGGCCCGACTATGGCTACACCTTC.

This rearrangement joins TRBV28 to TRBJ1-5; no definite D call. The CDR3 covers 12 residues. The germline gives CDR1 MDHEN, CDR2 SYDVKM. V was clipped by 5 bases and J by 2 bases, with 4 bases between them. CDR3 amino acids: CASSTGNQPQHF. The CDR3 DNA is TGTGCCAGCAGTACAGGCAATCAGCCCCAGCATTTT.

The V gene is TRBV6-6, the J gene TRBJ2-7; D might be TRBD1 (5 bases). CDR1 MNHNY and CDR2 SVGAGI come from the germline V gene (reference sequence). The V gene lost 5 bases and the J gene lost 4 bases, with 12 bases spanning the gap. The length of the CDR3 is 13 residues. The CDR3 coding sequence is TGTGCCAGCAGTCCCCAGACAGCTTACGAGCAGTACTTC. Translating it yields CASSPQTAYEQYF.

This rearrangement joins TRBV9 to TRBJ2-5; D is undetermined. Germline lookup yields CDR1 SGDLS and CDR2 YYNGEE. Trimming took 0 bases from V and 4 from J, leaving 13 bases between them. The CDR3 totals 15 residues. The CDR3 region is CASSVENSLGETQYF. The CDR3 DNA reads TGTGCCAGCAGCGTAGAGAATAGCTTAGGAGAGACCCAGTACTTC.

The genes are TRBV7-2 and TRBJ2-5; no firm D call. The J call may be mistaken, given a closer DNA end match to TRBJ2-7. The CDR3 is made up of 12 amino acids. CDR1 is SGHTA, CDR2 FQGNSA, per germline. The CDR3 region is CASSLVPYEQYF. The DNA for the CDR3 is TGTGCCAGCAGCTTAGTGCCCTACGAGCAGTACTTC.

The chain combines TRBV28 with TRBJ2-7; D perhaps matches TRBD1 (5 bases). This CDR3 spans 12 amino acids. The V gene's germline CDR1 is MDHEN and CDR2 SYDVKM. V gave up 10 bases and J gave up 6 bases, with 16 bases separating them. For the CDR3, the DNA is TGTGCCAACTCGAAGGGGTTAGGCGAGCAGTACTTC. This sequence encodes CANSKGLGEQYF.

This chain connects TRBV28 to TRBJ2-3; D gene uncertain. Germline CDR1 is MDHEN and CDR2 is SYDVKM. This CDR3 contains 12 residues. V was shortened by 5 bases and J by 10 bases, with 13 bases between the two germline ends. The CDR3 nucleotides are TGTGCCAGCAGTCCTAGACGAAATCCGCAGTATTTT. It specifies CASSPRRNPQYF.

The chain has TRBV11-3 and TRBJ2-7, with 11 bases that match TRBD2. Germline assignment: CDR1 SGHNT and CDR2 YENEEA. V trimming: 5 bases; J trimming: 4 bases; junction bases outside the gene matches: 7. This CDR3 has 15 residues. CDR3 protein: CASSTTSGGRYEQYF. For the CDR3, the DNA is TGTGCCAGCAGCACTACTAGCGGGGGTCGTTACGAGCAGTACTTC. Looking up the rest from reference TRBV11-3 and TRBJ2-7 gives the full variable domain: EAGVVQSPRYKIIEKKQPVAFWCNPISGHNTLYWYLQNLGQGPELLIRYENEEAVDDSQLPKDRFSAERLKGVDSTLKIQPAELGDSAVYLCASSTTSGGRYEQYFGPGTRLTVT.

The chain employs TRBV11-2 and TRBJ1-1; tentative D call: TRBD1 (6 bases). This CDR3 comprises 13 residues. Germline V CDR1 and CDR2: SGHAT, FQNNGV. Trimming pared 4 bases from V and 5 bases from J, leaving 11 bases between. Written as DNA, the CDR3 is TGTGCCAGCAGCTCGAACAGGGATACTGAAGCTTTCTTT. This gives the protein CASSSNRDTEAFF.

The chain combines TRBV7-2 with TRBJ2-3, with D possibly being TRBD1 or TRBD2 (5 bases each). The CDR3 totals 14 residues. Germline-derived CDR1 and CDR2 are SGHTA and FQGNSA. V dropped 2 bases and J dropped 4 bases, with 10 bases sitting between them. The CDR3 DNA is TGTGCCAGCAGCTTATGGGGGAACGCAGATACGCAGTATTTT. Encoded protein: CASSLWGNADTQYF.

The gene calls are TRBV28 and TRBJ2-3; D remains unclear. Germline V gene lookup returns CDR1 MDHEN and CDR2 SYDVKM. The CDR3 is 13 residues long. Trimming shortened V by 6 bases and J by 4 bases, and 11 bases separated the two germline ends. CDR3 nucleotide sequence: TGTGCCAGCAGGGGCTTTACGCCAGATACGCAGTATTTT. It yields the protein CASRGFTPDTQYF.

The CDR3 DNA reads TGTGCCAGCAGCTTACTGCGGGCGGAAGCTTTCTTT. Translating gives CASSLLRAEAFF. V usage is TRBV7-2 and J usage is TRBJ1-1; D unclear. Germline V gene lookup returns CDR1 SGHTA and CDR2 FQGNSA. V lost 2 bases, J lost 8 bases, and 9 bases lay in between. The CDR3 covers 12 residues.

The sample holds a few counts of this clone. V usage is TRBV19 and J usage is TRBJ2-3; TRBD1 matches at 7 bases. This CDR3 contains 15 residues. Unmatched junction bases numbered 10, after V lost 6 bases and J lost 4 bases. CDR1 LNHDA and CDR2 SQIVND come from the germline V gene (reference sequence). This chain's CDR3 is CASRGYTGDPDTQYF. The CDR3 coding sequence is TGTGCCAGTAGGGGCTATACAGGGGACCCAGATACGCAGTATTTT.

This chain joins TRBV5-1 and TRBJ2-1, with D perhaps TRBD2 (6 bases). The germline V and J ends were trimmed by 4 bases and 2 bases, with 19 bases remaining between them. Germline assignment: CDR1 SGHRS and CDR2 YFSETQ. CDR3 length equals 17 residues. The CDR3 DNA reads as TGCGCCAGCAGCCTCGAGTTCCGGCGGGGAACCTACAATGAGCAGTTCTTC. As protein: CASSLEFRRGTYNEQFF.

This clone was found a few times. The genes are TRBV19 and TRBJ1-4; D not resolved. Trimming pared 6 bases from V and 7 bases from J, leaving 18 bases between. Germline CDR1 and CDR2: LNHDA and SQIVND (reference sequence). CDR3 size: 15 residues. This CDR3 is CASSPQLGRGEKLFF. Here the CDR3 DNA reads TGTGCCAGTAGCCCTCAATTGGGCCGGGGTGAAAAACTGTTTTTT.